The rows below give T cell receptor beta chains drawn from one sample of a study of Ad26.COV2.S vaccination and SARS-CoV-2 variants. Libraries were prepared by immunoSEQ multiplex PCR; TCRdb keeps only in-frame clonotypes and omits some of them. The data hold 380,000 or so clones, with approximately 90% observed a single time. Sequencing was performed on peripheral blood, taken in a trial of Ad26.COV2.S vaccine versus placebo. These receptors all stem from a person between 18 and 65 years old who received the Ad26.COV2.S COVID-19 vaccine or a placebo. The CDR3 runs from the conserved cysteine through the conserved F or W. A D gene is named only where the DNA matches it firmly. Clone size is stated in some rows and not others, as once, few, many or a class when expanded.

>TRBJ2-3|NA|NA|TRBV20-1
CSGEVSDTQYF
TGCAGTGGGGAGGTCTCAGATACGCAGTATTTT
>TRBJ2-2|TRBD2|NA|TRBV9
CASSSSGDPGELFF
TGTGCCAGCAGCTCTAGCGGGGATCCCGGGGAGCTGTTTTTT
>TRBJ1-4|NA|few|TRBV5-1
CASSLGTTNEKLFF
TGCGCCAGCAGCTTGGGGACAACTAATGAAAAACTGTTTTTT
>TRBJ2-1|TRBD2|NA|TRBV11-2
CASVSMLAGDNEQFF
TGTGCCAGCGTTAGTATGCTAGCGGGAGACAATGAGCAGTTCTTC
>TRBJ2-2|TRBD1|NA|TRBV6-6
CASRTGGTIGELFF
TGTGCCAGCAGAACAGGGGGCACGATCGGGGAGCTGTTTTTT
>TRBJ2-7|NA|NA|TRBV30
CAWSYSGAGDEQYF
TGTGCCTGGAGTTATTCCGGAGCTGGCGACGAGCAGTACTTC
>TRBJ2-5|NA|NA|TRBV4-1
CASSQDRGRETQYF
TGCGCCAGCAGCCAAGACAGGGGTAGAGAGACCCAGTACTTC
>TRBJ2-2|NA|once|TRBV6-6
CASSWRRGSNTGELFF
TGTGCCAGCAGTTGGCGCCGCGGCAGCAACACCGGGGAGCTGTTTTTT
>TRBJ2-7|TRBD1|once|TRBV6-5
CASSYLTTGAEQYF
TGTGCCAGCAGTTATTTAACCACAGGGGCCGAGCAGTACTTC
>TRBJ1-3|NA|NA|TRBV18
CASSPLTTTASGNTIYF
TGTGCCAGCTCACCGCTCACCACGACAGCTTCTGGAAACACCATATATTTT
>TRBJ1-5|NA|NA|TRBV6-5
CASRLYSNQPQHF
TGTGCCAGCAGGTTATATAGCAATCAGCCCCAGCATTTT
>TRBJ1-1|NA|NA|TRBV5-1
CASSLEIQGTNTEAFF
TGCGCCAGCAGCTTGGAAATACAGGGAACGAACACTGAAGCTTTCTTT
>TRBJ2-3|TRBD2|NA|TRBV5-4
CASSLGLAHTDTQYF
TGTGCCAGCAGCTTGGGACTAGCCCACACAGATACGCAGTATTTT
>TRBJ2-2|NA|once|TRBV5-4
CASSLGHANTGELFF
TGTGCCAGCAGCTTGGGACACGCGAACACCGGGGAGCTGTTTTTT
>TRBJ2-2|NA|few|TRBV2
CASSEMVPSGELFF
TGTGCCAGCAGTGAGATGGTCCCTTCCGGGGAGCTGTTTTTT
>TRBJ1-2|NA|NA|TRBV4-3
CASSQDGGVNAGYTF
TGCGCCAGCAGCCAAGACGGTGGGGTGAATGCTGGCTACACCTTC
>TRBJ1-1|NA|NA|TRBV28
CAATGNTEAFF
TGTGCCGCGACAGGGAACACTGAAGCTTTCTTT
>TRBJ2-5|TRBD2|NA|TRBV10-3
CAISEFGGRLPETQYF
TGTGCCATCAGTGAATTTGGCGGGAGGCTCCCAGAGACCCAGTACTTC
>TRBJ2-2|TRBD1|NA|TRBV2
CASTGTGVFGELFF
TGTGCCAGCACCGGGACAGGGGTTTTCGGGGAGCTGTTTTTT
>TRBJ2-1|TRBD2|NA|TRBV5-1
CARGGPSDRALLAGGGNEQFF
TGCGCCCGCGGGGGTCCCTCGGACAGGGCACTACTAGCGGGAGGGGGCAATGAGCAGTTCTTC
>TRBJ2-1|TRBD2|NA|TRBV18
CASSPSVGGRPYNEQFF
TGTGCCAGCTCACCAAGTGTAGGCGGGAGGCCCTACAATGAGCAGTTCTTC
>TRBJ2-3|TRBD1|NA|TRBV7-8
CASSLRTGVTDTQYF
TGTGCCAGCAGCCTAAGGACAGGGGTCACAGATACGCAGTATTTT
>TRBJ2-4|NA|NA|TRBV11-2
CASSSSSGRVIQYF
TGTGCCAGCAGCTCTTCCTCGGGGCGGGTCATTCAGTACTTC
>TRBJ2-4|NA|few|TRBV3-1/TRBV3-2
CASSQDPGVRGGNIQYF
TGTGCCAGCAGCCAAGACCCAGGGGTGCGAGGAGGAAACATTCAGTACTTC
>TRBJ2-2|TRBD1|NA|TRBV6-1
CASSENQGATGELFF
TGTGCCAGCAGTGAAAACCAGGGGGCAACCGGGGAGCTGTTTTTT
>TRBJ2-7|NA|NA|TRBV7-9
CASSLAGTAAYEQYF
TGTGCCAGCAGCTTAGCCGGGACGGCAGCCTACGAGCAGTACTTC
>TRBJ2-1|NA|NA|TRBV29-1
CSVGSGNEQFF
TGCAGCGTTGGATCCGGAAATGAGCAGTTCTTC
>TRBJ2-7|NA|NA|TRBV2
CASRNPLRQGDGGRANSEQYF
TGTGCCAGCAGGAATCCCCTACGACAGGGGGACGGCGGGAGGGCCAATAGTGAGCAGTACTTC
>TRBJ2-7|NA|NA|TRBV15
CATSRDKHTRALGHYEQYF
TGTGCCACCAGCAGAGATAAACATACCCGGGCCTTGGGGCACTACGAGCAGTACTTC
>TRBJ1-2|NA|NA|TRBV29-1
CSVPVSSANYGYTF
TGCAGCGTACCGGTCAGCTCCGCTAACTATGGCTACACCTTC
>TRBJ2-7|TRBD1|once|TRBV28
CASRLTGDYEQYF
TGTGCCAGCAGATTGACAGGGGACTACGAGCAGTACTTC
>TRBJ2-5|NA|NA|TRBV6-2/TRBV6-3
CASSRKETQYF
TGTGCCAGCAGTAGAAAAGAGACCCAGTACTTC
>TRBJ2-1|TRBD1|once|TRBV2
CASSEEDRYLTSYNEQFF
TGTGCCAGCAGTGAAGAGGACAGGTACCTTACCTCCTACAATGAGCAGTTCTTC
>TRBJ2-1|TRBD2|NA|TRBV10-3
CAISPGGTYNEQFF
TGTGCCATCAGCCCGGGAGGAACCTACAATGAGCAGTTCTTC
>TRBJ2-1|TRBD2|NA|TRBV3-1/TRBV3-2
CASSQVRPGTSGRNEQFF
TGTGCCAGCAGCCAAGTACGACCCGGGACTAGCGGGAGAAATGAGCAGTTCTTC
>TRBJ2-5|NA|NA|TRBV6-2/TRBV6-3
CASSPDSTQETQYF
TGTGCCAGCAGTCCGGACAGCACCCAAGAGACCCAGTACTTC
>TRBJ1-2|NA|NA|TRBV20-1
CSASSGVDGKANYGYTF
TGCAGTGCTAGTAGCGGGGTGGACGGGAAAGCTAACTATGGCTACACCTTC
>TRBJ2-5|NA|NA|TRBV5-1
CASSPADLQETQYF
TGCGCCAGCAGCCCTGCGGACCTCCAAGAGACCCAGTACTTC
>TRBJ1-2|NA|once|TRBV4-2
CASSQSTAHYGYTF
TGTGCCAGCAGCCAATCGACAGCCCACTATGGCTACACCTTC
>TRBJ2-5|TRBD2|NA|TRBV19
CASSKGLAGETQYF
TGTGCCAGTAGTAAAGGACTAGCGGGAGAGACCCAGTACTTC
>TRBJ1-5|NA|NA|TRBV5-6
CASSYGYSNQPQHF
TGTGCCAGCAGCTATGGTTATAGCAATCAGCCCCAGCATTTT
>TRBJ1-5|NA|NA|TRBV15
CATSRDSYYPPQPQHF
TGTGCCACCAGCAGAGATAGCTACTACCCCCCCCAGCCCCAGCATTTT